The 25 T cell receptor beta chains below were found in one sample sequenced in a study of T cells in tumors after PD-1 blockade. Produced via immunoSEQ multiplex PCR; TCRdb's table is partial and in-frame only. The sample lists under 75,000 clones; 74% were seen once. The sample in question was PBMCs, obtained after anti-PD-1 treatment. These TCRs come from a human donor with basal cell carcinoma.

The V gene is TRBV5-6, the J gene TRBJ1-3; D remains ambiguous. The length of the CDR3 is 16 residues. Trimming shortened V by 3 bases and J by 0 bases, and 13 bases separated the two germline ends. CDR1 is SGHDT, CDR2 YYEEEE, per germline. As DNA, the CDR3 is TGTGCCAGCAGCTCAGTTAGACCTTCCTCTGGAAACACCATATATTTT. It specifies CASSSVRPSSGNTIYF.

This chain links TRBV4-2 with TRBJ1-2; the D is unclear. V was cut by 0 bases and J by 5 bases, with 19 bases left in between. CDR1 and CDR2 from the germline V gene are LGHNA and YNFKEQ. The CDR3 is made up of 17 amino acids. Here the CDR3 reads CASSQDRIGSSSYGYTF. The CDR3 DNA follows: TGTGCCAGCAGCCAAGATCGAATAGGTTCCAGCTCGTATGGCTACACCTTC.

The genes are TRBV19 and TRBJ1-1, with 8 positions matching TRBD1. Germline assignment: CDR1 LNHDA and CDR2 SQIVND (reference sequence). This CDR3 region has 13 residues. J lost 1 base, V lost 11 bases, and 6 bases had no gene match. The chain's CDR3 is CAGATGENTEAFF. The CDR3 DNA follows: TGTGCCGGAGCGACAGGGGAGAACACTGAAGCTTTCTTT.

V gene TRBV19 combines with J gene TRBJ2-1; D is unclear. This CDR3 is built from 14 residues. Trimming stripped 5 bases from V and 0 bases from J, with 8 bases between. Germline values: CDR1 LNHDA, CDR2 SQIVND (reference sequence). The CDR3 sequence is CASSQASSYNEQFF. For the CDR3, the DNA is TGTGCCAGTAGTCAGGCTAGCTCCTACAATGAGCAGTTCTTC.

The genes are TRBV19 and TRBJ2-7; 9 positions match TRBD1. The CDR3 has 14 amino acids. J lost 0 bases, V lost 6 bases, and 3 bases had no gene match. CDR1 LNHDA and CDR2 SQIVND come from the germline V gene (reference sequence). CDR3 DNA: TGTGCCAGTAGCGCGGGACAGGGCTCCTACGAGCAGTACTTC. It is translated as CASSAGQGSYEQYF.

The chain links TRBV28 to TRBJ2-6; weak D call: TRBD2 (6 bases). The CDR3 is 15 residues long. Trimming removed 2 bases at V and 1 base at J, with 6 bases between. Germline V gene sequence: CDR1 MDHEN, CDR2 SYDVKM. CDR3 amino acids: CASSLGGSGANVLTF. The CDR3 region has the DNA TGTGCCAGCAGTTTAGGGGGGTCTGGGGCCAACGTCCTGACTTTC.

This chain links TRBV9 with TRBJ1-1; TRBD1 aligns across 7 bases. The J segment lost 5 bases and the V segment lost 3 bases, leaving 7 bases of the junction unmatched. CDR1 is SGDLS and CDR2 is YYNGEE in the germline V gene. The CDR3 is made up of 14 amino acids. The CDR3 DNA reads TGTGCCAGCAGCGCCAGACAGGGAGGGACTGAAGCTTTCTTT. Its protein is CASSARQGGTEAFF. Using reference TRBV9 and TRBJ1-1 for the parts outside the CDR3, the full variable domain is DSGVTQTPKHLITATGQRVTLRCSPRSGDLSVYWYQQSLDQGLQFLIQYYNGEERAKGNILERFSAQQFPDLHSELNLSSLELGDSALYFCASSARQGGTEAFFGQGTRLTVV.

The V and J genes are TRBV3-1 (or the pseudogene TRBV3-2) and TRBJ1-4, with 7 bases aligning to TRBD1. Germline trimming cut 3 bases from V and 8 bases from J; bases unmatched to any gene: 12. The germline CDR1 and CDR2 sequences are LGHDT and YNNKEL (reference sequence). This CDR3 has 16 residues. The CDR3 DNA sequence: TGTGCCAGCAGCCACGGACGGAGGCAGGGGGGAGAAAAACTGTTTTTT. Amino acids: CASSHGRRQGGEKLFF.

Only one count was recorded for this clone. This chain joins TRBV29-1 and TRBJ2-5; 7 bases match TRBD1. The CDR3 sequence is 13 residues long. Germline CDR1 is SQVTM and CDR2 is ANQGSEA. V trimming: 6 bases; J trimming: 5 bases; junction bases outside the gene matches: 9. Here the CDR3 DNA reads TGCAGCGTCTCCTCCGGGACAGCGGAGACCCAGTACTTC. Translation gives CSVSSGTAETQYF.

This clone was counted between two and nine times. The chain employs TRBV2 and TRBJ1-5, with D unclear. In germline, CDR1 is SNHLY, CDR2 FYNNEI. V lost 7 bases and J 5 bases, leaving 6 bases between the germline ends. The CDR3 loop spans 11 amino acids. CDR3 loop: CASKRDQPQHF. In DNA form, the CDR3 reads TGTGCCAGCAAGAGGGATCAGCCCCAGCATTTT.

The chain recombines TRBV5-4 with TRBJ2-5, with D tentatively TRBD2 (7 bases). Germline CDR1 SGHNT, CDR2 YYREEE (reference sequence). This CDR3 spans 14 amino acids. V shed 2 bases and J shed 3 bases, with 11 bases lying between them. CDR3 residues: CASSLRGAEETQYF. DNA for the CDR3: TGTGCCAGCAGCTTACGGGGGGCAGAAGAGACCCAGTACTTC.

The chain links TRBV5-1 to TRBJ2-2; D uncertain. This CDR3 is built from 16 residues. CDR1 is SGHRS, CDR2 YFSETQ, per germline. Trimming took 2 bases from V and 0 from J, leaving 11 bases between them. The CDR3 here is CASSLVDAANTGELFF. The CDR3 nucleotides read TGCGCCAGCAGCTTAGTCGACGCGGCGAACACCGGGGAGCTGTTTTTT.

This clone was counted between two and nine times. This sequence joins TRBV6-5 and TRBJ1-1; 7 bases line up with TRBD1. Trimming cost V 0 bases and J 4 bases; bases outside gene matches: 5. The germline gives CDR1 MNHEY, CDR2 SVGAGI. The CDR3 extends over 15 amino acids. In nucleotides, the CDR3 is TGTGCCAGCAGTTACTCGCAGGGGGATGGCACTGAAGCTTTCTTT. This encodes CASSYSQGDGTEAFF.

V gene TRBV2 combines with J gene TRBJ2-7, with 12 bases lining up with TRBD2. The CDR3 consists of 14 residues. The trim removed 6 bases at V and 2 bases at J, leaving 2 bases unmatched. The germline V gene encodes CDR1 SNHLY and CDR2 FYNNEI. The CDR3 loop reads CASRLAGGPYEQYF. In nucleotides, the CDR3 is TGTGCCAGCAGACTAGCGGGGGGTCCCTACGAGCAGTACTTC.

The chain recombines TRBV11-3 with TRBJ2-1; D gene ambiguous. Trimming took 5 bases from V and 8 from J, leaving 13 bases between them. This CDR3 spans 13 amino acids. Germline CDR1 and CDR2: SGHNT and YENEEA. The CDR3, as DNA: TGTGCCAGCAGCCCACCCCTCGGAGATGAGCAGTTCTTC. Protein product: CASSPPLGDEQFF.

This chain links TRBV28 with TRBJ2-1, with TRBD1 as a possible D gene (6 bases). Germline-derived CDR1 and CDR2 are MDHEN and SYDVKM. V was clipped by 6 bases and J by 5 bases, with 14 bases between them. There are 14 residues in the CDR3. The CDR3 DNA sequence: TGTGCCAGCAGGCGACCTGGGGGCCACAATGAGCAGTTCTTC. Translation: CASRRPGGHNEQFF. Full variable domain (rest looked up from reference TRBV28 and TRBJ2-1): DVKVTQSSRYLVKRTGEKVFLECVQDMDHENMFWYRQDPGLGLRLIYFSYDVKMKEKGDIPEGYSVSREKKERFSLILESASTNQTSMYLCASRRPGGHNEQFFGPGTRLTVL.

The chain uses TRBV6-5 and TRBJ1-1, with D perhaps TRBD1 (6 bases). This CDR3 spans 15 amino acids. V dropped 2 bases and J dropped 4 bases, with 14 bases sitting between them. From germline, CDR1 is MNHEY and CDR2 SVGAGI. The CDR3, as DNA: TGTGCCAGCAGTTACCGATGGGAGGGGGGCACTGAAGCTTTCTTT. This codes for CASSYRWEGGTEAFF.

This clone occurred a few times. The chain couples TRBV3-1 (or the pseudogene TRBV3-2) to TRBJ2-2; no firm D call. CDR3 length equals 14 residues. The ends were cut back, 0 bases at V and 6 bases at J, with 8 bases in the middle. In germline, CDR1 is LGHDT, CDR2 YNNKEL (reference sequence). The CDR3 reads CASSQDLSPGELFF. CDR3 coding DNA: TGTGCCAGCAGCCAAGATCTAAGTCCCGGGGAGCTGTTTTTT.

The chain links TRBV4-2 to TRBJ1-2; TRBD1 matches 7 bases. The ends lost 4 bases at V and 2 bases at J; junction bases unmatched: 4. Germline-derived CDR1 and CDR2 are LGHNA and YNFKEQ. The CDR3 has 14 amino acids. CDR3 nucleotides: TGTGCCAGCAGCCCCCGACAGGGAAACTATGGCTACACCTTC. Encoded protein: CASSPRQGNYGYTF.

The J gene is TRBJ1-2, the V gene TRBV7-9, with a possible D match to TRBD1 (6 bases). CDR3 size: 13 residues. Germline V CDR1 and CDR2: SEHNR, FQNEAQ (reference sequence). Trimming removed 2 bases at V and 5 bases at J, with 9 bases between. The CDR3 region has the DNA TGTGCCAGCAGCTTAACAGGGCCGTATGGCTACACCTTC. Protein sequence: CASSLTGPYGYTF.

The rearrangement links TRBV5-1 to TRBJ2-5; D may be TRBD1 (6 bases). Germline-derived CDR1 and CDR2 are SGHRS and YFSETQ. The CDR3 is made up of 16 amino acids. V lost 2 bases and J 2 bases, leaving 16 bases between the germline ends. The CDR3 region is CASSFTGTRGQETQYF. CDR3 sequence (DNA): TGCGCCAGCAGCTTTACCGGGACAAGGGGTCAAGAGACCCAGTACTTC.

The V call is TRBV20-1, the J call TRBJ1-1; unclear D gene. Germline V CDR1 and CDR2: DFQATT, SNEGSKA (reference sequence). V was cut by 5 bases and J by 1 base, with 5 bases left in between. The CDR3 consists of 11 residues. The CDR3 DNA sequence: TGCAGTGCTCCCAGGAACACTGAAGCTTTCTTT. Translating it yields CSAPRNTEAFF.

A single count supports this clone. The J gene is TRBJ2-1, the V gene TRBV7-2; D is uncertain. Germline lookup yields CDR1 SGHTA and CDR2 FQGNSA. The V and J ends lost 4 bases and 6 bases respectively, with 13 bases between them. The CDR3 is 14 amino acids. The CDR3 region has the DNA TGTGCCAGCAGCTCCCTAATAATAAGCAATGAGCAGTTCTTC. It translates to CASSSLIISNEQFF. The full variable domain, completed using reference TRBV7-2 and TRBJ2-1, is GAGVSQSPSNKVTEKGKDVELRCDPISGHTALYWYRQSLGQGLEFLIYFQGNSAPDKSGLPSDRFSAERTGGSVSTLTIQRTQQEDSAVYLCASSSLIISNEQFFGPGTRLTVL.

This chain links TRBV3-1 (or the pseudogene TRBV3-2) with TRBJ1-3, with unresolved D. CDR1 is LGHDT and CDR2 is YNNKEL in the germline V gene (reference sequence). The V gene lost 4 bases and the J gene lost 13 bases, with 17 bases spanning the gap. The CDR3 has 13 amino acids. CDR3 loop: CASSRSFGESIYF. CDR3 bases: TGTGCCAGCAGCCGATCATTCGGGGAATCGATATATTTT.

This chain connects TRBV6-5 to TRBJ2-1, with 8 bases that match TRBD1. Unmatched junction bases numbered 3, after V lost 4 bases and J lost 4 bases. Looked up from germline, CDR1 is MNHEY and CDR2 is SVGAGI. The CDR3 contains 14 residues. As DNA, the CDR3 is TGTGCCAGCAGTTTGGGACAGGAGTACAATGAGCAGTTCTTC. This translates into CASSLGQEYNEQFF.